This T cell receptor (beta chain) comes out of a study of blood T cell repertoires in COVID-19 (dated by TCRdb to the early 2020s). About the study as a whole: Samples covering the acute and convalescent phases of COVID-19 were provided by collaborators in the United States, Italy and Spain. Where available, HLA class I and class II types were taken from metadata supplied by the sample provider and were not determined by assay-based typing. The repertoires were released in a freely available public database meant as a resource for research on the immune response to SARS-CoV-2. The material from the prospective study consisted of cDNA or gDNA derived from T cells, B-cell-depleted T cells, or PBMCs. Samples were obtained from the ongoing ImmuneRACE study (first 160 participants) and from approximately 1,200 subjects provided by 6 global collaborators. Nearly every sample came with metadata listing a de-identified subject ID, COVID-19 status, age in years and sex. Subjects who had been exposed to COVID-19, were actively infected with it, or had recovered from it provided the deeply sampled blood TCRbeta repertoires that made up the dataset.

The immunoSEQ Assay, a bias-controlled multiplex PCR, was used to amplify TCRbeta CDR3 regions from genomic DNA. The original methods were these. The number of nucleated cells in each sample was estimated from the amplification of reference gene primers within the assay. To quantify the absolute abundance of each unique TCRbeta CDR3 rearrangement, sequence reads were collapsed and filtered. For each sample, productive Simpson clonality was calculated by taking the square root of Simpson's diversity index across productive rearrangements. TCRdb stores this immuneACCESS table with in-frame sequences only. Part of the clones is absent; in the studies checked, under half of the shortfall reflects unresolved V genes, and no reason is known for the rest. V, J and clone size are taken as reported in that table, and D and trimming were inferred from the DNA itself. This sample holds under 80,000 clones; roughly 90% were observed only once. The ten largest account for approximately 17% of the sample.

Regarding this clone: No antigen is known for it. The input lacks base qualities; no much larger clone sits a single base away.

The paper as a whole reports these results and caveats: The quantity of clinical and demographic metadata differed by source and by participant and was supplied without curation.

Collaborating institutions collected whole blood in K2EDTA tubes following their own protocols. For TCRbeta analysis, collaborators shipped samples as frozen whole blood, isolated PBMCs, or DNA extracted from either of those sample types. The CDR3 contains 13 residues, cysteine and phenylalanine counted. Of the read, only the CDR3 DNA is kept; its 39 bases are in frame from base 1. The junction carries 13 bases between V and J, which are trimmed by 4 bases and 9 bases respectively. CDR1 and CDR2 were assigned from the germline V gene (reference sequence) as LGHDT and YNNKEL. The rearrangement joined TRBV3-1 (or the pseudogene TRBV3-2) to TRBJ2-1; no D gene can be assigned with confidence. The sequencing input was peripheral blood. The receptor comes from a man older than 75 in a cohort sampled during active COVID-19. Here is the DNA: TGTGCCAGCAGCCCCCTATTAGATGGTGAGCAGTTCTTC. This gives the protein CASSPLLDGEQFF.